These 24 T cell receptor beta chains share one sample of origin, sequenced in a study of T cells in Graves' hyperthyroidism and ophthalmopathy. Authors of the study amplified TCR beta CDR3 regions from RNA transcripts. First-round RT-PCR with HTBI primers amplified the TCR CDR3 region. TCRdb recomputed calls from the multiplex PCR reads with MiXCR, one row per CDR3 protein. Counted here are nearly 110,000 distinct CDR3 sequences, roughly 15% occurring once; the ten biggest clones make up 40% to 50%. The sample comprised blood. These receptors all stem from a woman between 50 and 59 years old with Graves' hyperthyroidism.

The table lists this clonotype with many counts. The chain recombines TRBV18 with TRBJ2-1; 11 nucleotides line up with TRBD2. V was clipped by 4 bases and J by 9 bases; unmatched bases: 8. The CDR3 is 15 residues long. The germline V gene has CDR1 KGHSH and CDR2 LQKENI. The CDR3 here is CASSQTSGARSEQFF. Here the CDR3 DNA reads TGTGCCAGCTCACAGACTAGCGGGGCTCGTAGTGAGCAGTTCTTC. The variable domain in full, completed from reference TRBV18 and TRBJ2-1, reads NAGVMQNPRHLVRRRGQEARLRCSPMKGHSHVYWYRQLPEEGLKFMVYLQKENIIDESGMPKERFSAEFPKEGPSILRIQQVVRGDSAAYFCASSQTSGARSEQFFGPGTRLTVL.

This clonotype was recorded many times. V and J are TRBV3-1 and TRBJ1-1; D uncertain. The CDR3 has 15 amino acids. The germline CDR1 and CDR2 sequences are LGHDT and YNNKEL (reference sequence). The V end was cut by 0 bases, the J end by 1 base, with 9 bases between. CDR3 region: CASSQDPYPNTEAFF. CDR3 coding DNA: TGTGCCAGCAGCCAAGATCCCTATCCGAACACTGAAGCTTTCTTT.

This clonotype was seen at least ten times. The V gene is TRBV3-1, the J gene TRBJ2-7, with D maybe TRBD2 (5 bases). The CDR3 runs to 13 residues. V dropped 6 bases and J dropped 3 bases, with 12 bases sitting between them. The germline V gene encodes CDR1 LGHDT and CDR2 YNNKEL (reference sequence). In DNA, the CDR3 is TGTGCCAGCAGGCGCGGGTCTAGCTACGAGCAGTACTTC. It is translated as CASRRGSSYEQYF.

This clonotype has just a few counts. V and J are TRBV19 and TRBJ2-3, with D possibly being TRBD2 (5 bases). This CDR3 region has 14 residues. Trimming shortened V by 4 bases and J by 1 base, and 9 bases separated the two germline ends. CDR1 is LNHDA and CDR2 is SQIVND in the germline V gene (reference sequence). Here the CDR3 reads CASSRERRTDTQYF. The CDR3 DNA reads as TGTGCCAGTAGTAGGGAGCGGCGCACAGATACGCAGTATTTT.

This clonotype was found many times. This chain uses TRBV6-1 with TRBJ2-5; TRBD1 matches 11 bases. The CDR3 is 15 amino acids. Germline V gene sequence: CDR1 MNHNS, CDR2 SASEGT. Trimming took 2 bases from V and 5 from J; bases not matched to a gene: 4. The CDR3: CASSERGDRGETQYF. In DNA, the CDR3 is TGTGCCAGCAGTGAAAGGGGGGACAGGGGGGAGACCCAGTACTTC.

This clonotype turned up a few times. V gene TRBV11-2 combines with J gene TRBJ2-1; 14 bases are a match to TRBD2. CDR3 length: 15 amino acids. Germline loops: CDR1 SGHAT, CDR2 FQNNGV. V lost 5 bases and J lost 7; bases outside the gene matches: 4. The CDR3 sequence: CASSTGTSGGNEQFF. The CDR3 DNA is TGTGCCAGCAGCACCGGGACTAGCGGGGGAAATGAGCAGTTCTTC.

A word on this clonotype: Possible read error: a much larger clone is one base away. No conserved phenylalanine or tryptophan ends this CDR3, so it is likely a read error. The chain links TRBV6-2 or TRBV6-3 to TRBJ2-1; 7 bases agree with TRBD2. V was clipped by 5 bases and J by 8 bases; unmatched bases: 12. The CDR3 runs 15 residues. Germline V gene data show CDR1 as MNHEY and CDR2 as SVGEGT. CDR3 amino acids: CASSGLAAPLDEQFL. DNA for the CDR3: TGTGCCAGCAGTGGCCTAGCGGCCCCACTCGATGAGCAGTTCCTC.

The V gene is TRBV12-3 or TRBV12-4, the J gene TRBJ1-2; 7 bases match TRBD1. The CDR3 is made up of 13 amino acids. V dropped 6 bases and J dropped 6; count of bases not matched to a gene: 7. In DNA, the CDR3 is TGTGCCAGCAGCTACGACAGGGAGGATGGCTACACCTTC. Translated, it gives CASSYDREDGYTF.

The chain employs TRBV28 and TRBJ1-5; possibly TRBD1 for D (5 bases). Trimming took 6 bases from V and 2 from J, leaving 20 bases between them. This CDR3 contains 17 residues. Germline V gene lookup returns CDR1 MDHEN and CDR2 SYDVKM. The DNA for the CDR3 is TGTGCCAGCAGCTCCCCGGGGAGGGGAAGGGGCAATCAGCCCCAGCATTTT. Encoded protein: CASSSPGRGRGNQPQHF.

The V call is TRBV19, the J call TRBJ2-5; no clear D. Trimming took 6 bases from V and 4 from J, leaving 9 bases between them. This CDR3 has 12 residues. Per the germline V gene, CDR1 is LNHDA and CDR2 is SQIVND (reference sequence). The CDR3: CASSGFGETQYF. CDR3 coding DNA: TGTGCCAGTAGCGGGTTTGGAGAGACCCAGTACTTC.

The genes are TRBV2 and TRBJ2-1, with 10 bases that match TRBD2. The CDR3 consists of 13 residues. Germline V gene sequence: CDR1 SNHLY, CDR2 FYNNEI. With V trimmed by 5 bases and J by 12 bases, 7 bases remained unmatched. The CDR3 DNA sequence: TGTGCCAGCAGTCGGACAGAGCGGGAGGGGCAGTTCTTC. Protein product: CASSRTEREGQFF. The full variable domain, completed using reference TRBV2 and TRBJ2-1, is EPEVTQTPSHQVTQMGQEVILRCVPISNHLYFYWYRQILGQKVEFLVSFYNNEISEKSEIFDDQFSVERPDGSNFTLKIRSTKLEDSAMYFCASSRTEREGQFFGPGTRLTVL.

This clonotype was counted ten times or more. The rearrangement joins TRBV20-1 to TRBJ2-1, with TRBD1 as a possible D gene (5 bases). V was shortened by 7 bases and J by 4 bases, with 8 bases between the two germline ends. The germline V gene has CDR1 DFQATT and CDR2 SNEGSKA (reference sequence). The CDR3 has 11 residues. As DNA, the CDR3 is TGCAGTGTTGACAGATACAATGAGCAGTTCTTC. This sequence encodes CSVDRYNEQFF.

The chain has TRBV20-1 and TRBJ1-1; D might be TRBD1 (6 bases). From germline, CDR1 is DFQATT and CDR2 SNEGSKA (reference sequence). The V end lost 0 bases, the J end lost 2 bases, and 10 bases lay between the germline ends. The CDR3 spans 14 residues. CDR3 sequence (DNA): TGCAGTGCTAGAGATCCAGGGGTTAACACTGAAGCTTTCTTT. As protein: CSARDPGVNTEAFF.

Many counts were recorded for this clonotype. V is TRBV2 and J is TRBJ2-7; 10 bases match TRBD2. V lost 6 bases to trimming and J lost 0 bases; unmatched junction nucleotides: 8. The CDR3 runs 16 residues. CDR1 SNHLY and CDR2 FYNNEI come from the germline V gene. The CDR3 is CASSIRLAGSSYEQYF. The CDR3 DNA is TGTGCCAGCAGCATCCGACTAGCGGGCAGCTCCTACGAGCAGTACTTC.

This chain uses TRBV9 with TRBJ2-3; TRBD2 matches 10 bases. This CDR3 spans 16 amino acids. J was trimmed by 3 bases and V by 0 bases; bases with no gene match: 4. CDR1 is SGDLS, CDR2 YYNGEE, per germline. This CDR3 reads CASSVASGRGTDTQYF. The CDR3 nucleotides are TGTGCCAGCAGCGTAGCCAGCGGGAGGGGAACAGATACGCAGTATTTT.

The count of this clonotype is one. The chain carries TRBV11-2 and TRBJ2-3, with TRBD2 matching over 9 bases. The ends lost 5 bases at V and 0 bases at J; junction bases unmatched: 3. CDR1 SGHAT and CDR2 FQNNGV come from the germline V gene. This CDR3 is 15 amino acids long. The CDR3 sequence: CASSNSGGSTDTQYF. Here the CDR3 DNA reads TGTGCCAGCAGCAATAGCGGGGGAAGCACAGATACGCAGTATTTT. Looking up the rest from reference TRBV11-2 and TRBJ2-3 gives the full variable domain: EAGVAQSPRYKIIEKRQSVAFWCNPISGHATLYWYQQILGQGPKLLIQFQNNGVVDDSQLPKDRFSAERLKGVDSTLKIQPAKLEDSAVYLCASSNSGGSTDTQYFGPGTRLTVL.

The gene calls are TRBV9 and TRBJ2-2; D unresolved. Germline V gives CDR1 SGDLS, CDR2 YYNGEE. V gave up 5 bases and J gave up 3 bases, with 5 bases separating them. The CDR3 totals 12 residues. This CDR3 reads CASRKDTGELFF. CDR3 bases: TGTGCCAGCAGAAAAGACACCGGGGAGCTGTTTTTT.

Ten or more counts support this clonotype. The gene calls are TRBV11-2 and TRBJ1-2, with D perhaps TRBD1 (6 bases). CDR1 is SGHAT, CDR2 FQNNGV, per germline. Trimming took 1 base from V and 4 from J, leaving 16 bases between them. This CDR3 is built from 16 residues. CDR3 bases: TGTGCCAGCAGCTTAGTGGGAACAGGGCTCGTCTATGGCTACACCTTC. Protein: CASSLVGTGLVYGYTF.

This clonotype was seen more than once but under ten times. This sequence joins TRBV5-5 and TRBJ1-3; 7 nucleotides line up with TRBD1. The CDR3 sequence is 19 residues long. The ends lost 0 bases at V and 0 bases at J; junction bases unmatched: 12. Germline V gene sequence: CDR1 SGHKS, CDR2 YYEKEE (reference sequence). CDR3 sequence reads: CASSLVRSGGMSSGNTIYF. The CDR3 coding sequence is TGTGCCAGCAGCTTGGTCAGGTCAGGGGGAATGAGCTCTGGAAACACCATATATTTT.

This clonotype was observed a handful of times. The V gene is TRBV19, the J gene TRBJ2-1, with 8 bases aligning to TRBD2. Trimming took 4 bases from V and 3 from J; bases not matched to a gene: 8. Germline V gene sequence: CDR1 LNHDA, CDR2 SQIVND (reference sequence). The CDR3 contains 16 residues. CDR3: CASSRLAGQGYNEQFF. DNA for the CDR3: TGTGCCAGTAGTAGGCTAGCGGGTCAGGGCTACAATGAGCAGTTCTTC.

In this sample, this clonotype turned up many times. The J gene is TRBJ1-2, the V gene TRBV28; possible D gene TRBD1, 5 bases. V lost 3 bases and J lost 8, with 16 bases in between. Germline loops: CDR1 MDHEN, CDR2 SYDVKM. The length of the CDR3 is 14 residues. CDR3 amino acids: CASSFGGGNIGYTF. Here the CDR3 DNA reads TGTGCCAGCAGTTTCGGTGGGGGAAATATCGGCTACACCTTC.

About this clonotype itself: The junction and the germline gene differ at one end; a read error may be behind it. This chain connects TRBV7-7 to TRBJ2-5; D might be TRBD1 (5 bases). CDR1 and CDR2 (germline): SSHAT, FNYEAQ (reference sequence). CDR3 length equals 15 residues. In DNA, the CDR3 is TGTGCTAGCAGCCCCGGACAAGGCCTAATGGAGACCCAGTACTTC. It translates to CASSPGQGLMETQYF.

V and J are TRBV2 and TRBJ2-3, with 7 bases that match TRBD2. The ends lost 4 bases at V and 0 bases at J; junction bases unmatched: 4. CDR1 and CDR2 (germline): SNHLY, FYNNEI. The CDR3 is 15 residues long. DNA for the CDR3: TGTGCCAGCAGTGTACTAGCGTCTAGCACAGATACGCAGTATTTT. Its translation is CASSVLASSTDTQYF.

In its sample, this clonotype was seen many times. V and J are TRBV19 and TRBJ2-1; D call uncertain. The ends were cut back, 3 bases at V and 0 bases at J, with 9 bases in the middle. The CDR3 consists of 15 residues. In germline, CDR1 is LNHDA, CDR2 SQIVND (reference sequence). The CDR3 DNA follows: TGTGCCAGTAGTATCTCCGTCCTCTCCTACAATGAGCAGTTCTTC. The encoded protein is CASSISVLSYNEQFF.